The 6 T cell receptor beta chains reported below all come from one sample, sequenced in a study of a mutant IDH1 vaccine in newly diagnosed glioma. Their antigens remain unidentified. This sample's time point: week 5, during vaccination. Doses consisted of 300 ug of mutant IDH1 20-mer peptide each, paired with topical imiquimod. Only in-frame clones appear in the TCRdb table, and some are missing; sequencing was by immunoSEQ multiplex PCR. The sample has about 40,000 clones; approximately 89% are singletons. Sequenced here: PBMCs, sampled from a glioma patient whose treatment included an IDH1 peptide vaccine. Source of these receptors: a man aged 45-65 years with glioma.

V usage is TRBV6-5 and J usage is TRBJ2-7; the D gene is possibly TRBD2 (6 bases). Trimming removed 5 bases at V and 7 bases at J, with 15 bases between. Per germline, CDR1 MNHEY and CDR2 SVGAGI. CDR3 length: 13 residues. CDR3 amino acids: CASSLGGVGEQYF. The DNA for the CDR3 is TGTGCCAGCAGTCTTGGAGGGGTCGGGGAGCAGTACTTC.

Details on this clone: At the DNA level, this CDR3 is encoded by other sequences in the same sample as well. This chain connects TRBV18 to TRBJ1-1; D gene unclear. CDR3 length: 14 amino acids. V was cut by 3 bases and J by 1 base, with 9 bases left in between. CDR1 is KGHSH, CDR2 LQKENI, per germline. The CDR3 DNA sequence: TGTGCCAGCTCACCGAAAACAGAGAACACTGAAGCTTTCTTT. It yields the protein CASSPKTENTEAFF.

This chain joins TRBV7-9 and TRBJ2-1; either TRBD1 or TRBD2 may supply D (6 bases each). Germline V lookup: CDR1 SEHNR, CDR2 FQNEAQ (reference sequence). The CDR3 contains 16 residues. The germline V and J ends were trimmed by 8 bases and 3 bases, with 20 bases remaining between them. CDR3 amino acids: CASGGGSETIYNEQFF. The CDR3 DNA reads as TGTGCCAGCGGAGGGGGGAGCGAGACGATCTACAATGAGCAGTTCTTC.

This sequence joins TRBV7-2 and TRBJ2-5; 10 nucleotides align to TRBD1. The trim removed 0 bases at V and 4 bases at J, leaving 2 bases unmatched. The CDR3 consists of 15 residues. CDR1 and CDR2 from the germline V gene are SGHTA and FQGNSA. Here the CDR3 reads CASSLADRGRETQYF. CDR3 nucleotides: TGTGCCAGCAGCTTAGCTGACAGGGGGCGAGAGACCCAGTACTTC. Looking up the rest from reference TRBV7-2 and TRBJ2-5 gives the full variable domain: GAGVSQSPSNKVTEKGKDVELRCDPISGHTALYWYRQSLGQGLEFLIYFQGNSAPDKSGLPSDRFSAERTGGSVSTLTIQRTQQEDSAVYLCASSLADRGRETQYFGPGTRLLVL.

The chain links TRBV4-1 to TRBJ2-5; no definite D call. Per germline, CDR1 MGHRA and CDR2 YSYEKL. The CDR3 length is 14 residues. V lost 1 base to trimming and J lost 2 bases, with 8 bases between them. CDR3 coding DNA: TGCGCCAGCAGCCAAGTACCAGAACAAGAGACCCAGTACTTC. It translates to CASSQVPEQETQYF.

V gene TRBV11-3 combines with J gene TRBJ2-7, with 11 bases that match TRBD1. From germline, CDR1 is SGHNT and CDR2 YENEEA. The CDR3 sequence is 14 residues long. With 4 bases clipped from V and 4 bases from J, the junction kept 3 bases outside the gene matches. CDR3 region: CASSSGQGAYEQYF. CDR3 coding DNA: TGTGCCAGCAGCTCTGGACAGGGGGCTTACGAGCAGTACTTC.